This T cell receptor (beta chain) was obtained from a study of chemoradiotherapy in HPV16-positive cancers. The CDR3 runs 17 residues. Germline CDR1 reads LNHDA; CDR2 reads SQIVND (reference sequence). The V and J ends lost 0 bases and 4 bases respectively, with 15 bases between them. Libraries were prepared by immunoSEQ multiplex PCR; TCRdb keeps only in-frame clonotypes and omits some of them. The profile covers approximately 1,200 clones, with around 45% appearing a single time and 15% to 20% taken by the ten largest. V and J are TRBV19 and TRBJ2-2; possible D gene TRBD1, 5 bases. This sequence was found in a human donor with HPV-associated anogenital cancer. This specimen was collected from a patient who underwent chemoradiotherapy. CDR3 sequence reads: CASSIDFAGALTGELFF. The CDR3 DNA reads TGTGCCAGTAGTATAGATTTCGCTGGGGCCCTCACCGGGGAGCTGTTTTTT. The full variable domain, rest sourced from reference TRBV19 and TRBJ2-2, is DGGITQSPKYLFRKEGQNVTLSCEQNLNHDAMYWYRQDPGQGLRLIYYSQIVNDFQKGDIAEGYSVSREKKESFPLTVTSAQKNPTAFYLCASSIDFAGALTGELFFGEGSRLTVL.